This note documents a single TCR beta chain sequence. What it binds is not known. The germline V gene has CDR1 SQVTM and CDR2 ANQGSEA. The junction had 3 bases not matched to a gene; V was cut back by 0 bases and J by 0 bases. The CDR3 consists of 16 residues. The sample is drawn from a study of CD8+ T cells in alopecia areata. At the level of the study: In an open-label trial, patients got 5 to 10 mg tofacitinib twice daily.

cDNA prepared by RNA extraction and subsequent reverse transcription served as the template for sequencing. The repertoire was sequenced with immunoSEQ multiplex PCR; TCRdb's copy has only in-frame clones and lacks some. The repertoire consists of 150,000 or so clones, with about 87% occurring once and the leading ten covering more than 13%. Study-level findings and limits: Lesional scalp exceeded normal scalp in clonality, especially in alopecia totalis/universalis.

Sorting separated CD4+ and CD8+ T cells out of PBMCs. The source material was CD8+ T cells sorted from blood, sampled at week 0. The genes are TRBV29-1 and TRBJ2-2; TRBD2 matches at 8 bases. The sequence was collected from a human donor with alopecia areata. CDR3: CSVEEAGGSNTGELFF. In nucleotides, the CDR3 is TGCAGCGTTGAAGAGGCGGGGGGATCGAACACCGGGGAGCTGTTTTTT.